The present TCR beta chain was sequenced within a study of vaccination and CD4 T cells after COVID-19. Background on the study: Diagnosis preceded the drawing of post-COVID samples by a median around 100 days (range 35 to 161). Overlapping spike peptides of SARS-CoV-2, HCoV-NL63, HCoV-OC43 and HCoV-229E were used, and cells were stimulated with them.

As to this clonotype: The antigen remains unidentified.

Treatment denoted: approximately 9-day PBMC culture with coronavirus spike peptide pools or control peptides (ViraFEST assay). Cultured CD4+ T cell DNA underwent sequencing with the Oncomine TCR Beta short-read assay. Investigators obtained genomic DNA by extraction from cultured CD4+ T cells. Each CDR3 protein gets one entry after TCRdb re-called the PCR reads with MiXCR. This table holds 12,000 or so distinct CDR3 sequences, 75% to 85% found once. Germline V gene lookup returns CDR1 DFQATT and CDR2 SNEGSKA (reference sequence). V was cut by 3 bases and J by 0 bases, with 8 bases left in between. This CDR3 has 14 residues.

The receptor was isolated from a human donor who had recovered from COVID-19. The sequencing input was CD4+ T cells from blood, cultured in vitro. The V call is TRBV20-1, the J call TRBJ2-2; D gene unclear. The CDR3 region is CSASWGSNTGELFF. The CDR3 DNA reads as TGCAGTGCTAGCTGGGGTTCGAACACCGGGGAGCTGTTTTTT.